The 21 T cell receptor beta chains given below trace back to one sample, sequenced in a study of T cell responses to AZD1222 COVID-19 vaccine. Sequencing used immunoSEQ multiplex PCR; TCRdb keeps in-frame clones, though not all of them. The data show tens of thousands of clones, approximately 88% seen once. The starting material was peripheral blood, obtained on day 0 of AZD1222 vaccination. Every receptor here comes from an adult in good health.

The chain couples TRBV6-1 to TRBJ1-1; 10 bases map to TRBD1. The CDR3 spans 12 residues. The germline V gene encodes CDR1 MNHNS and CDR2 SASEGT. V trimming: 3 bases; J trimming: 10 bases; junction bases outside the gene matches: 2. This chain's CDR3 is CASSDRDRGAFF. CDR3 DNA sequence: TGTGCCAGCAGTGACCGGGACAGGGGAGCTTTCTTT.

This chain joins TRBV10-3 and TRBJ1-1; 8 bases match TRBD1. The CDR3 consists of 14 residues. V lost 0 bases and J lost 7; bases outside the gene matches: 4. Germline-derived CDR1 and CDR2 are ENHRY and SYGVKD. CDR3 sequence reads: CAISESSGQGEAFF. The DNA for the CDR3 is TGTGCCATCAGTGAGTCCTCAGGACAGGGTGAAGCTTTCTTT.

The DNA for the CDR3 is TGTGCCAGCAGTTTTGGGCTAGCGGGCTACGAGCAGTACTTC. It encodes CASSFGLAGYEQYF. The genes are TRBV28 and TRBJ2-7; 8 positions match TRBD2. The CDR3 consists of 14 residues. V was clipped by 3 bases and J by 3 bases; unmatched bases: 4. CDR1 and CDR2 (germline): MDHEN, SYDVKM.

V and J are TRBV19 and TRBJ1-1; D not certain. The CDR3 length is 14 residues. Germline values: CDR1 LNHDA, CDR2 SQIVND (reference sequence). Trimming took 1 base from V and 5 from J, leaving 11 bases between them. The CDR3 protein is CASSIGSPGTEAFF. DNA of the CDR3: TGTGCCAGTAGTATAGGGTCCCCGGGAACTGAAGCTTTCTTT. Full variable domain (missing parts from reference TRBV19 and TRBJ1-1): DGGITQSPKYLFRKEGQNVTLSCEQNLNHDAMYWYRQDPGQGLRLIYYSQIVNDFQKGDIAEGYSVSREKKESFPLTVTSAQKNPTAFYLCASSIGSPGTEAFFGQGTRLTVV.

Only one count was recorded for this clone. This chain links TRBV7-8 with TRBJ1-1, with D possibly being TRBD1 (6 bases). Per germline, CDR1 SGHVS and CDR2 FQNEAQ. This CDR3 comprises 18 residues. Trimming removed 3 bases from V and 1 base from J, with 21 bases in between. CDR3 sequence (DNA): TGTGCCAGCAGCTTTCCCATGGCAGGGGCCGGTCCGAACACTGAAGCTTTCTTT. Protein: CASSFPMAGAGPNTEAFF.

This sequence joins TRBV28 and TRBJ1-1; D not resolved. The CDR3 consists of 14 residues. With 1 base removed from V and 7 bases from J, the gap between germline ends came to 13 bases. Per the germline V gene, CDR1 is MDHEN and CDR2 is SYDVKM. The CDR3 sequence: CASSLLAGEVEAFF. In DNA, the CDR3 is TGTGCCAGCAGTTTATTGGCTGGGGAAGTTGAAGCTTTCTTT.

CDR3 DNA: TGTGCCAGTAGTATTATGAGCTCCTACAATGAGCAGTTCTTC. It specifies CASSIMSSYNEQFF. The V gene is TRBV19, the J gene TRBJ2-1; D is uncertain. In germline, CDR1 is LNHDA, CDR2 SQIVND (reference sequence). This CDR3 is 14 amino acids long. V was trimmed by 3 bases and J by 0 bases, leaving 6 bases between them.

This clone was seen a single time. This rearrangement joins TRBV12-3 or TRBV12-4 to TRBJ1-2; D is unresolved. The CDR3 runs to 13 residues. V gave up 6 bases and J gave up 4 bases, with 12 bases separating them. In DNA form, the CDR3 reads TGTGCCAGCAGCCCCGGGAGCAGCTATGGCTACACCTTC. Its translation: CASSPGSSYGYTF.

V is TRBV27 and J is TRBJ2-3; 7 bases line up with TRBD2. V gave up 6 bases and J gave up 6 bases; unmatched junction bases: 15. Germline V gene sequence: CDR1 MNHEY, CDR2 SMNVEV (reference sequence). The CDR3 has 16 amino acids. CDR3: CASRRTSSQLPDTQYF. Written as DNA, the CDR3 is TGTGCCAGCAGGCGGACTAGTTCACAATTACCCGATACGCAGTATTTT.

This clone was counted between two and nine times. The chain has TRBV4-3 and TRBJ1-6; TRBD1 matches 7 bases. Losses at the gene ends were 4 bases for V and 9 bases for J; bases not matched to a gene: 9. This CDR3 has 15 residues. The V gene's germline CDR1 is LGHNA and CDR2 YSLEER. In DNA, the CDR3 is TGCGCCAGCAGCCCAGACGGACAGGATTCTTCACCCCTCCACTTT. Its translation is CASSPDGQDSSPLHF.

The chain has TRBV27 and TRBJ2-6; 7 bases are shared with TRBD1. J gave up 0 bases and V 3 bases, and 5 bases lay outside the gene matches. This CDR3 is 17 amino acids long. Germline CDR1 is MNHEY and CDR2 is SMNVEV (reference sequence). The CDR3 here is CASSFRQGLSGANVLTF. In nucleotides, the CDR3 is TGTGCCAGCAGTTTCCGACAGGGCCTCTCTGGGGCCAACGTCCTGACTTTC.

In its sample, this clone was seen a few times. This chain uses TRBV6-5 with TRBJ2-7; D is uncertain. V was pared by 6 bases and J by 7 bases, with 16 bases between. Germline CDR1 reads MNHEY; CDR2 reads SVGAGI. This CDR3 spans 13 amino acids. The CDR3 protein is CASRETGPREQYF. CDR3 sequence (DNA): TGTGCCAGCAGAGAGACTGGACCAAGGGAGCAGTACTTC.

This chain uses TRBV28 with TRBJ1-1, with D tentatively TRBD1 (6 bases). Germline loops: CDR1 MDHEN, CDR2 SYDVKM. The V end was cut by 6 bases, the J end by 5 bases, with 13 bases between. This CDR3 comprises 13 residues. The CDR3, as DNA: TGTGCCAGCAGATCTACAGGGTTTACTGAAGCTTTCTTT. It specifies CASRSTGFTEAFF.

The chain combines TRBV19 with TRBJ1-5; D gene uncertain. The CDR3 spans 14 residues. V gave up 4 bases and J gave up 2 bases, with 9 bases separating them. The V gene's germline CDR1 is LNHDA and CDR2 SQIVND (reference sequence). The CDR3: CASSNPGGNQPQHF. CDR3 nucleotide sequence: TGTGCCAGTAGTAATCCGGGTGGCAATCAGCCCCAGCATTTT.

The sample holds a few counts of this clone. V gene TRBV3-1 (or the pseudogene TRBV3-2) combines with J gene TRBJ1-3; D might be TRBD1 (5 bases). The CDR3 sequence is 15 residues long. Trimming took off 8 bases at V and 0 bases at J, with 14 bases between the two ends. Looked up from germline, CDR1 is LGHDT and CDR2 is YNNKEL (reference sequence). CDR3 bases: TGTGCCAGCGCCGGGGACGGAGGCTCTGGAAACACCATATATTTT. Translated: CASAGDGGSGNTIYF.

The chain links TRBV10-1 to TRBJ1-1; no clear D. Trimming stripped 2 bases from V and 0 bases from J, with 10 bases between. Germline V gene sequence: CDR1 WNHNN, CDR2 SYGVQD (reference sequence). CDR3 size: 15 residues. CDR3 sequence: CASSERRGMNTEAFF. The CDR3 DNA sequence: TGCGCCAGCAGTGAGAGAAGAGGGATGAACACTGAAGCTTTCTTT.

This clone has a handful of counts. V is TRBV12-3 or TRBV12-4 and J is TRBJ1-5; no definite D call. This CDR3 spans 12 amino acids. Trimming cost V 4 bases and J 0 bases, with 1 base left between them. This chain's CDR3 is CASSYSNQPQHF. The CDR3 DNA is TGTGCCAGCAGTTATAGCAATCAGCCCCAGCATTTT.

The rearrangement links TRBV28 to TRBJ1-2; 7 positions agree with TRBD1. In germline, CDR1 is MDHEN, CDR2 SYDVKM. The CDR3 totals 18 residues. V trimming: 7 bases; J trimming: 3 bases; junction bases outside the gene matches: 20. The CDR3 is CASNQAAGRGNLYYGYTF. The CDR3 nucleotides read TGTGCCAGCAATCAGGCTGCGGGCAGGGGGAATCTATACTATGGCTACACCTTC.

The V call is TRBV10-3, the J call TRBJ1-1, with a tentative D call TRBD1 (6 bases). Trimming left V 2 bases short and J 6 bases short, with 7 bases between. The CDR3 runs to 12 residues. The germline CDR1 and CDR2 sequences are ENHRY and SYGVKD. The CDR3 spells CAISETGPEAFF. CDR3 DNA: TGTGCCATCAGTGAGACAGGGCCTGAAGCTTTCTTT.

V usage is TRBV28 and J usage is TRBJ1-2; TRBD1 might be the D (5 bases). V gave up 6 bases and J gave up 4 bases, with 18 bases separating them. CDR3 size: 15 residues. Germline V gene sequence: CDR1 MDHEN, CDR2 SYDVKM. In DNA, the CDR3 is TGTGCCAGCAGCGCCCGAGAGGGGTTGGTCTATGGCTACACCTTC. Residues: CASSAREGLVYGYTF.

The gene calls are TRBV7-9 and TRBJ2-7, with D tentatively TRBD1 (6 bases). Germline CDR1 is SEHNR and CDR2 is FQNEAQ (reference sequence). V shed 3 bases and J shed 3 bases, with 15 bases lying between them. The CDR3 runs to 15 residues. Here the CDR3 reads CASSLQGTGHYEQYF. In DNA, the CDR3 is TGTGCCAGCAGCTTGCAAGGGACGGGACACTACGAGCAGTACTTC.